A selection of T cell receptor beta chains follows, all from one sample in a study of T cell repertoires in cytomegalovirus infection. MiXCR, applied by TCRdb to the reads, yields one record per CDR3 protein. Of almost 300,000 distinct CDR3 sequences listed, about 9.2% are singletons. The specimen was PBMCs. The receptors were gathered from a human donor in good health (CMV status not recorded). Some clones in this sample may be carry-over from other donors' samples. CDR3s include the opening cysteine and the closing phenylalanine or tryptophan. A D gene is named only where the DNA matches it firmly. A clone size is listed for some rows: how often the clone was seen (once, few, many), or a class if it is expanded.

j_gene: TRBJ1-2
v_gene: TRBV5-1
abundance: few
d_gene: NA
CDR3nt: TGCGCCAGCAGCACCCTCACCGGGAGCGTAAACTATGGCTACACCTTC
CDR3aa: CASSTLTGSVNYGYTF

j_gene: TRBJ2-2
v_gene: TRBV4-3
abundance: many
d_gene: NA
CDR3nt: TGCGCCAGCAGCCAAGGACAATACACCGGGGAGCTGTTTTTT
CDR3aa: CASSQGQYTGELFF

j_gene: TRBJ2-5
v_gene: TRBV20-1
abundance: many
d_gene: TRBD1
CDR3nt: TGCAGTGCCACCCTGACAGGGACGGCGGAGACCCAGTACTTC
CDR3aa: CSATLTGTAETQYF

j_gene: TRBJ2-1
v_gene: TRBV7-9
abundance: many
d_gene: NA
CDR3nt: TGTGCCAGCAGCTCCACAGGACCACCGGCTGAGCAGTTCTTC
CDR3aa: CASSSTGPPAEQFF

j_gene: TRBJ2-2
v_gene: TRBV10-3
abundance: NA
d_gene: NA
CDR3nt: TGTGCCATCAGTGCTGGCAGGGGAGGGACCGGGGAGCTGTTTTTT
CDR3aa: CAISAGRGGTGELFF

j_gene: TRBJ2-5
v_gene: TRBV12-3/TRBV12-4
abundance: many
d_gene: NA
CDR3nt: TGTGCCAGCAGTTTAGGTACAGGGAAACGCGTGGGGACCCAGTACTTC
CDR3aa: CASSLGTGKRVGTQYF

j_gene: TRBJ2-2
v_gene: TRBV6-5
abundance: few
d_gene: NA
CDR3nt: TGTGCCAGCAACCGGGACGCTGCGAACACCGGGGAGCTGTTTTTT
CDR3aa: CASNRDAANTGELFF

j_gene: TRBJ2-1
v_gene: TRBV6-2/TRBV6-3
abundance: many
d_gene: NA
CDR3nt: TGTGCCAGCAGTTACTCCTCACTCCAAGGACAGTTCTTC
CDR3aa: CASSYSSLQGQFF

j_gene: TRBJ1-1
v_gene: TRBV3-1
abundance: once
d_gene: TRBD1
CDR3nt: TGTGCCAGCAGCCAAGGACAGGGCACTGAAGCTTTCTTT
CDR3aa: CASSQGQGTEAFF

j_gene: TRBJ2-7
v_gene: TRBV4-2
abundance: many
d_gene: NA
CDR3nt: TGTGCCAGCAGCCAGAGGGGGCTCGGGGGGGCCGCCTACGAGCAGTACTTC
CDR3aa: CASSQRGLGGAAYEQYF

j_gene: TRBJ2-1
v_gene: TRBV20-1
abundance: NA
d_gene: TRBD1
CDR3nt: TGCAGTGCACGGACAGGGGCTCCTTACAATGAGCAGTTCTTC
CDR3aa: CSARTGAPYNEQFF

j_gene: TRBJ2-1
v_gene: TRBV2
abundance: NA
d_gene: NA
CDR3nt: TGTGCCAGCAGTGAAGCCGAACAGGGAAGTGCGAGTAATCCGTTCTTC
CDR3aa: CASSEAEQGSASNPFF

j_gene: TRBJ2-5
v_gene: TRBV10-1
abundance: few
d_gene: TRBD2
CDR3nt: TGCGCCAGCAGTGAGGGGACTAGCGGCCAAGAGACCCAGTACTTC
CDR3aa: CASSEGTSGQETQYF

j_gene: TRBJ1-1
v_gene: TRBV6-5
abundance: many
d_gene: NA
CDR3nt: TGTGCCAGCAGTTACTCGAGCGGCAGGGTGGAGGTCACTGAAGCTTTCTTT
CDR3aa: CASSYSSGRVEVTEAFF

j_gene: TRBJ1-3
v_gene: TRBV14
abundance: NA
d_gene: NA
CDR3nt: TGTGCCAGCAGCCCAGGGCGGATAGGAAACACCATATATTTT
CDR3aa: CASSPGRIGNTIYF

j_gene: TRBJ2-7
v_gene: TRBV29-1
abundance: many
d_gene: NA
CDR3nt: TGCAGCGTTGAAGGACCCAGCAGTTCCTACGAGCAGTACTTC
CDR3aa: CSVEGPSSSYEQYF

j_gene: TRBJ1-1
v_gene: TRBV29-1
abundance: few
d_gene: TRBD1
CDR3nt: TGCAGCGTGAACCCAGGGGGCAAGAACACTGAAGCTTTCTTT
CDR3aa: CSVNPGGKNTEAFF

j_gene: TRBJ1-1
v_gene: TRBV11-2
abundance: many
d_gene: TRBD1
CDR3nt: TGTGCCAGCAGGGAAGACAGGGGGAACACTGAAGCTTTCTTT
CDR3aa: CASREDRGNTEAFF

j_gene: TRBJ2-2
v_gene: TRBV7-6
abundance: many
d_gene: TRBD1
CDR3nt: TGTGCCAGCAGCCATCGGACAGGGGGTTCGAACACCGGGGAGCTGTTTTTT
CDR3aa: CASSHRTGGSNTGELFF

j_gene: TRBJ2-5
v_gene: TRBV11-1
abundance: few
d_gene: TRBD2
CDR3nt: TGTGCCAGCAGCCCGGGACTAGCGGCTAAAGAGACCCAGTACTTC
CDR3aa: CASSPGLAAKETQYF

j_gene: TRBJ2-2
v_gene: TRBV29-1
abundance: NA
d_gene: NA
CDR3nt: TGCAGCGTTGATGGGCCACGGCACACCGGGGAGCTGTTTTTT
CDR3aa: CSVDGPRHTGELFF

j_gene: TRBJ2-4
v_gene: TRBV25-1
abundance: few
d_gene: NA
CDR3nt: TGTGCCAGCAGCAAGGGGGCCAAAAACATTCAGTACTTC
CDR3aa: CASSKGAKNIQYF

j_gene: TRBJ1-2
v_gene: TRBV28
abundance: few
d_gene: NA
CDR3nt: TGTGCCAGCAGCGTCCGGACCAGGAACTATGGCTACACCTTC
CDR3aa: CASSVRTRNYGYTF